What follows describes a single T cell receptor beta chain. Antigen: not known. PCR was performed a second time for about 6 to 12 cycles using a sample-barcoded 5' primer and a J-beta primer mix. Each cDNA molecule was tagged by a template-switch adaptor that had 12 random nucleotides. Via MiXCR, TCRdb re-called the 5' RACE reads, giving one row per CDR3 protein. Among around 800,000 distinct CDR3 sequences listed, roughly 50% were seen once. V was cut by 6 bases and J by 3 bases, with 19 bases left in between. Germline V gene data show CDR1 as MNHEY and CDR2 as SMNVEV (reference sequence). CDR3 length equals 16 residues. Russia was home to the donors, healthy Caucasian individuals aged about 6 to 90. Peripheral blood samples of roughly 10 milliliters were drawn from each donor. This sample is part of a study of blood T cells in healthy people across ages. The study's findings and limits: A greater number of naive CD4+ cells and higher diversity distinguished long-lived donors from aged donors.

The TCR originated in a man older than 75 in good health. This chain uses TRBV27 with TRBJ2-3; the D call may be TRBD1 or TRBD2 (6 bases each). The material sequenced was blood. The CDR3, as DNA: TGTGCCAGCAGCCAGTTTCCTCGGGGGCAAACAGATACGCAGTATTTT. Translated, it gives CASSQFPRGQTDTQYF.